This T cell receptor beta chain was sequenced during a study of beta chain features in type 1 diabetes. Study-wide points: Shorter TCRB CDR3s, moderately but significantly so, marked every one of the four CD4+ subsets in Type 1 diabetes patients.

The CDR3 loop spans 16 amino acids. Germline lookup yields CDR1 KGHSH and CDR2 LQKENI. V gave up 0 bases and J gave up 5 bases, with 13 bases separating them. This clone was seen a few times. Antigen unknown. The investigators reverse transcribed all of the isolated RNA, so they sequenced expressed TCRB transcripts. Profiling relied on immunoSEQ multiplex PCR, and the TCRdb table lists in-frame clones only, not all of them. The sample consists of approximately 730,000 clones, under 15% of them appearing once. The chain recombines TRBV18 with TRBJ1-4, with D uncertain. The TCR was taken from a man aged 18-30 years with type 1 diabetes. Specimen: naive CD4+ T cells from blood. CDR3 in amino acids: CASSPPNVGRNEKLFF. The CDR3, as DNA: TGTGCCAGCTCACCACCAAATGTGGGAAGGAATGAAAAACTGTTTTTT.